Presented here are 30 T cell receptor beta chains from one specimen sequenced in a study of T cell repertoires in cytomegalovirus infection. TCRdb redid the calling of the reads with MiXCR, one entry per CDR3 protein. The table includes about 920,000 distinct CDR3 sequences, about 33% detected once. These receptors lack a known antigen. The material sequenced was cultured CD8+ T cells from PBMCs, taken from culture after CMV antigen stimulation. Receptor source: a human donor in good health (CMV status not recorded). Some clones in this sample may be carry-over from other donors' samples.

This clonotype was observed at least ten times. The V gene is TRBV19, the J gene TRBJ2-5, with 7 bases fitting TRBD2. The CDR3 sequence is 15 residues long. Trimming took 6 bases from V and 2 from J; bases not matched to a gene: 9. Germline CDR1 is LNHDA and CDR2 is SQIVND (reference sequence). The CDR3 region is CASRTGLGPQETQYF. The CDR3 DNA reads TGTGCCAGTAGAACCGGACTAGGACCGCAAGAGACCCAGTACTTC.

The chain recombines TRBV5-1 with TRBJ2-1, with TRBD1 matching over 7 bases. The CDR3 is made up of 14 amino acids. Trimming took 4 bases from V and 5 from J; bases not matched to a gene: 6. Germline CDR1 is SGHRS and CDR2 is YFSETQ. CDR3 DNA: TGCGCCAGCAGCGGGGGACAGATCCACAATGAGCAGTTCTTC. Encoded protein: CASSGGQIHNEQFF.

In this sample, this clonotype turned up a few times. The chain carries TRBV6-1 and TRBJ1-5; unclear D gene. V lost 4 bases and J lost 0, with 7 bases in between. This CDR3 is 14 amino acids long. The germline CDR1 and CDR2 sequences are MNHNS and SASEGT. CDR3 sequence: CASSAQDSNQPQHF. The DNA of the CDR3 is TGTGCCAGCAGTGCGCAGGATAGCAATCAGCCCCAGCATTTT.

This clonotype was recorded once. The CDR3 sequence: CASSWGIGLSEKLFF. CDR3 in DNA: TGTGCCAGCAGTTGGGGCATTGGGCTCAGTGAAAAACTGTTTTTT. V gene TRBV6-5 combines with J gene TRBJ1-4; possible D gene TRBD1, 5 bases. CDR3 length equals 15 residues. Trimming left V 4 bases short and J 7 bases short, with 16 bases between. Germline loops: CDR1 MNHEY, CDR2 SVGAGI.

A remark on this clonotype: One end of the junction does not line up with germline, which may come from a read error. The CDR3 spells CATSWVRGGNEQFF. CDR3 sequence (DNA): TGTGCCACCAGTTGGGTGCGGGGGGGAAATGAGCAGTTCTTC. The chain carries TRBV6-5 and TRBJ2-1; 9 nucleotides agree with TRBD2. CDR1 is MNHEY and CDR2 is SVGAGI in the germline V gene. The CDR3 extends over 14 amino acids.

This clonotype was counted at least ten times. Here the CDR3 DNA reads TGTGCCAGCAGCTTAGGAAGCTCGACAGAGAACACTGAAGCTTTCTTT. Protein: CASSLGSSTENTEAFF. The chain couples TRBV7-6 to TRBJ1-1; possible D gene TRBD1, 5 bases. Germline CDR1 and CDR2: SGHVS and FNYEAQ. This CDR3 contains 16 residues. V lost 1 base and J 1 base, leaving 13 bases between the germline ends.

This clonotype showed up just a few times. The chain recombines TRBV4-1 with TRBJ2-1, with 8 bases aligning to TRBD2. The germline gives CDR1 MGHRA, CDR2 YSYEKL. V lost 0 bases to trimming and J lost 2 bases; unmatched junction nucleotides: 6. The CDR3 contains 17 residues. CDR3 loop: CASSQDSAGVAYNEQFF. In DNA form, the CDR3 reads TGCGCCAGCAGCCAAGATTCAGCGGGGGTAGCCTACAATGAGCAGTTCTTC.

The genes are TRBV4-1 and TRBJ2-5, with D unclear. Trimming took off 6 bases at V and 5 bases at J, with 10 bases between the two ends. CDR3 length: 12 residues. CDR1 and CDR2 from the germline V gene are MGHRA and YSYEKL. For the CDR3, the DNA is TGCGCCAGCAGTAATCTGATGGAGACCCAGTACTTC. Translated: CASSNLMETQYF.

This clonotype was observed a few times. The DNA for the CDR3 is TGTGCCAGCAACATGGCGGGGAATAACTATGGCTACACCTTC. This sequence encodes CASNMAGNNYGYTF. The chain combines TRBV6-2 or TRBV6-3 with TRBJ1-2; D gene uncertain. This CDR3 is built from 14 residues. Per germline, CDR1 MNHEY and CDR2 SVGEGT. V was clipped by 7 bases and J by 1 base, with 13 bases between them.

The sample holds a few counts of this clonotype. The rearrangement joins TRBV6-5 to TRBJ2-2; D call uncertain. The CDR3 totals 14 residues. Per germline, CDR1 MNHEY and CDR2 SVGAGI. V was pared by 2 bases and J by 7 bases, with 11 bases between. The CDR3 loop reads CASSYLNPSGELFF. In nucleotides, the CDR3 is TGTGCCAGCAGTTACCTAAACCCTAGCGGGGAGCTGTTTTTT.

This clonotype was recorded a few times. The chain links TRBV7-6 to TRBJ1-1; possibly TRBD1 for D (6 bases). CDR1 is SGHVS, CDR2 FNYEAQ, per germline. The CDR3 contains 15 residues. The V and J ends lost 0 bases and 5 bases respectively, with 13 bases between them. The CDR3 loop reads CASSLAVSRGTEAFF. CDR3 sequence (DNA): TGTGCCAGCAGCTTAGCAGTCTCGAGGGGGACTGAAGCTTTCTTT.

There are many counts of this clonotype. The rearrangement links TRBV6-2 or TRBV6-3 to TRBJ1-2; D is perhaps TRBD1 (6 bases). In germline, CDR1 is MNHEY, CDR2 SVGEGT. This CDR3 has 15 residues. The ends were cut back, 0 bases at V and 4 bases at J, with 12 bases in the middle. This CDR3 reads CASSYSSGDTYGYTF. CDR3 in DNA: TGTGCCAGCAGTTACTCGTCCGGGGACACCTATGGCTACACCTTC.

V gene TRBV20-1 combines with J gene TRBJ1-1, with D unclear. The length of the CDR3 is 14 residues. V shed 1 base and J shed 10 bases, with 19 bases lying between them. Looked up from germline, CDR1 is DFQATT and CDR2 is SNEGSKA (reference sequence). The CDR3 nucleotides read TGCAGTGCTAGAGCCCCTCAAGGCTTACCCCCAGCTTTCTTT. Amino acids: CSARAPQGLPPAFF.

The V gene is TRBV10-3, the J gene TRBJ2-7; tentative D call: TRBD1 (5 bases). CDR1 is ENHRY, CDR2 SYGVKD, per germline. Trimming took off 0 bases at V and 2 bases at J, with 14 bases between the two ends. CDR3 length: 16 amino acids. CDR3 DNA sequence: TGTGCCATCAGTGAGTCAAAGCCGGAACAGGCCTACGAGCAGTACTTC. It is translated as CAISESKPEQAYEQYF.

The rearrangement links TRBV27 to TRBJ2-3; 8 nucleotides align to TRBD1. The CDR3 extends over 14 amino acids. Germline CDR1 reads MNHEY; CDR2 reads SMNVEV (reference sequence). Unmatched junction bases numbered 7, after V lost 5 bases and J lost 6 bases. The CDR3 region has the DNA TGTGCCAGCAGTCCTCGGACAGGGTGGGATACGCAGTATTTT. It translates to CASSPRTGWDTQYF.

The chain joins TRBV2 to TRBJ1-6, with TRBD1 as a possible D gene (5 bases). Trimming shortened V by 6 bases and J by 5 bases, and 11 bases separated the two germline ends. CDR1 is SNHLY and CDR2 is FYNNEI in the germline V gene. The CDR3 spans 14 residues. CDR3 nucleotide sequence: TGTGCCAGCAGGTGGAGGGGTGATAATTCACCCCTCCACTTT. Protein: CASRWRGDNSPLHF.

This clonotype was found once. The chain is built from TRBV27 and TRBJ1-2; D may be TRBD1 (5 bases). The CDR3 consists of 14 residues. With 7 bases removed from V and 4 bases from J, the gap between germline ends came to 16 bases. CDR1 and CDR2 from the germline V gene are MNHEY and SMNVEV (reference sequence). The CDR3 is CASTSLGGGYGYTF. The CDR3 DNA reads as TGTGCCAGCACCTCACTCGGGGGGGGCTATGGCTACACCTTC.

CDR3 in amino acids: CASSVDGLGLNTEAFF. CDR3 bases: TGCGCCAGCAGTGTGGACGGGTTGGGGTTAAACACTGAAGCTTTCTTT. V gene TRBV10-2 combines with J gene TRBJ1-1, with D unresolved. CDR3 length: 16 residues. The germline V and J ends were trimmed by 4 bases and 2 bases, with 17 bases remaining between them. Germline CDR1 WSHSY, CDR2 SAAADI.

This clonotype has just a few counts. The chain combines TRBV7-9 with TRBJ1-4, with D perhaps TRBD1 (5 bases). Looked up from germline, CDR1 is SEHNR and CDR2 is FQNEAQ (reference sequence). There are 14 residues in the CDR3. Trimming pared 11 bases from V and 7 bases from J, leaving 20 bases between. CDR3 DNA sequence: TGTGCCTTCCCCGGGGGAGGGCGGAGTGAAAAACTGTTTTTT. It yields the protein CAFPGGGRSEKLFF.

V usage is TRBV19 and J usage is TRBJ2-1, with a tentative D call TRBD2 (7 bases). Trimming cost V 6 bases and J 3 bases, with 18 bases left between them. Per germline, CDR1 LNHDA and CDR2 SQIVND (reference sequence). The CDR3 has 16 residues. CDR3 loop: CASSSGGGSNYNEQFF. CDR3 nucleotide sequence: TGTGCCAGTAGCTCTGGGGGGGGCAGCAACTACAATGAGCAGTTCTTC.

The V call is TRBV27, the J call TRBJ1-1; no firm D call. The V end lost 1 base, the J end lost 3 bases, and 12 bases lay between the germline ends. The germline V gene encodes CDR1 MNHEY and CDR2 SMNVEV (reference sequence). This CDR3 has 15 residues. The CDR3, as DNA: TGTGCCAGCAGTTTATTCGGGGTTAGGGACACTGAAGCTTTCTTT. It specifies CASSLFGVRDTEAFF.

The chain employs TRBV7-8 and TRBJ2-3; possibly TRBD2 for D (5 bases). V gave up 5 bases and J gave up 6 bases, with 15 bases separating them. Germline CDR1 is SGHVS and CDR2 is FQNEAQ. This CDR3 contains 14 residues. The CDR3 sequence is CASSRRGSIDTQYF. The CDR3 DNA sequence: TGTGCCAGCAGCAGACGGGGATCAATTGATACGCAGTATTTT.

The chain is built from TRBV15 and TRBJ2-1; 9 bases fit TRBD2. V lost 0 bases to trimming and J lost 6 bases; unmatched junction nucleotides: 15. Germline values: CDR1 LNHNV, CDR2 YYDKDF (reference sequence). The CDR3 runs 19 residues. The CDR3 DNA reads TGTGCCACCAGCAGAGATTGGGGGGTCCTTGCGGGGGGGCCCAATGAGCAGTTCTTC. Residues: CATSRDWGVLAGGPNEQFF.

In the case of this clonotype: The junction and the germline gene differ at one end; a read error may be behind it. The CDR3 DNA follows: TGTGCTAGCAGCCTTTGGGTGGGACATGGCTACAATGAGCAGTTCTTC. Its translation: CASSLWVGHGYNEQFF. The chain links TRBV7-9 to TRBJ2-1; tentatively, D is TRBD1 (6 bases). CDR1 is SEHNR and CDR2 is FQNEAQ in the germline V gene (reference sequence). The CDR3 has 16 amino acids. The whole variable domain, remainder taken from reference TRBV7-9 and TRBJ2-1, is DTGVSQNPRHKITKRGQNVTFRCDPISEHNRLYWYRQTLGQGPEFLTYFQNEAQLEKSRLLSDRFSAERPKGSFSTLEIQRTEQGDSAMYLCASSLWVGHGYNEQFFGPGTRLTVL.

This sequence joins TRBV5-6 and TRBJ1-5; 8 nucleotides line up with TRBD1. V dropped 2 bases and J dropped 3; count of bases not matched to a gene: 10. This CDR3 has 17 amino acids. Germline-derived CDR1 and CDR2 are SGHDT and YYEEEE. The CDR3 protein is CASSFPDRGQPNQPQHF. The CDR3 DNA is TGTGCCAGCAGCTTCCCTGACAGGGGACAACCCAATCAGCCCCAGCATTTT.

This sequence joins TRBV9 and TRBJ2-1, with 8 bases identical to TRBD2. V was pared by 3 bases and J by 8 bases, with 13 bases of the junction left unmatched. The CDR3 is 16 residues long. CDR1 and CDR2 from the germline V gene are SGDLS and YYNGEE. CDR3 in DNA: TGTGCCAGCAGCGCCGGGGGGGGGACGCTGGTAGATGAGCAGTTCTTC. Translating gives CASSAGGGTLVDEQFF.

The gene calls are TRBV7-8 and TRBJ2-5, with 14 bases that match TRBD2. The V and J ends lost 5 bases and 5 bases, in that order; junction bases with no gene match: 13. This CDR3 comprises 18 residues. Germline V gene lookup returns CDR1 SGHVS and CDR2 FQNEAQ. The CDR3 DNA follows: TGTGCCAGCAGCCATTACCCGGGACTAGCGGGGGCCGGGGAGACCCAGTACTTC. It is translated as CASSHYPGLAGAGETQYF.

There are many counts of this clonotype. This chain joins TRBV6-2 or TRBV6-3 and TRBJ2-5; D is perhaps TRBD2 (5 bases). There are 14 residues in the CDR3. Germline assignment: CDR1 MNHEY and CDR2 SVGEGT. Trimming removed 6 bases at V and 1 base at J, with 12 bases between. CDR3 in amino acids: CASSSSGIQETQYF. The CDR3 bases are TGTGCCAGCAGCTCCTCCGGGATCCAAGAGACCCAGTACTTC.

V is TRBV6-1 and J is TRBJ2-2, with TRBD1 as a possible D gene (6 bases). V shed 7 bases and J shed 3 bases, with 9 bases lying between them. The CDR3 runs 13 residues. Per germline, CDR1 MNHNS and CDR2 SASEGT. The CDR3 DNA follows: TGTGCCAGCATGGACAGTTACACCGGGGAGCTGTTTTTT. Protein product: CASMDSYTGELFF.

This clonotype occurred a few times. This chain joins TRBV7-8 and TRBJ2-5; 9 positions match TRBD1. Germline V gene sequence: CDR1 SGHVS, CDR2 FQNEAQ. The CDR3 loop spans 14 amino acids. Trimming at V came to 5 bases and at J to 5 bases, leaving 6 bases not matched to a gene. Written as DNA, the CDR3 is TGTGCCAGCAGCCCGGACAGGGGTTGGGAGACCCAGTACTTC. It specifies CASSPDRGWETQYF. Complete variable domain (other parts from reference TRBV7-8 and TRBJ2-5): GAGVSQSPRYKVAKRGQDVALRCDPISGHVSLFWYQQALGQGPEFLTYFQNEAQLDKSGLPSDRFFAERPEGSVSTLKIQRTQQEDSAVYLCASSPDRGWETQYFGPGTRLLVL.